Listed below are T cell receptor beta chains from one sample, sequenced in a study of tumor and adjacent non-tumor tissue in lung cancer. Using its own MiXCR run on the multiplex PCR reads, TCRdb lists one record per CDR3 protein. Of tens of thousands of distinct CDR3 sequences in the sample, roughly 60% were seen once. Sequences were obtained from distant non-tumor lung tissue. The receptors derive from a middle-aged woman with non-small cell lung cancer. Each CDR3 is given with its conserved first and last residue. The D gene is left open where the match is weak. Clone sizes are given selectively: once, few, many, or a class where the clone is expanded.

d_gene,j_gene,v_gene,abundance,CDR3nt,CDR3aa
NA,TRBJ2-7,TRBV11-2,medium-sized,TGTGCCAGCAGCGTTCCCGGGACATCCAACGAGCAGTACTTC,CASSVPGTSNEQYF
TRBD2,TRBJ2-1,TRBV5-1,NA,TGCGCCAGCAGCTTGGAAGAGGGACTAGCGAGAAATGAGCAGTTCTTC,CASSLEEGLARNEQFF
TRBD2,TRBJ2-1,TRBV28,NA,TGTGCCAGCAGTCGCCTAGCGGGAGGGTCCCCGAAATACAATGAGCAGTTCTTC,CASSRLAGGSPKYNEQFF
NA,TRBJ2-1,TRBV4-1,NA,NA,CASRVGRGTYSEHFF
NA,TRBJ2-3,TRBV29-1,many,TGCAGCGCCCCCCCGGGAGTGGGGAGTCACACAGATACGCAGTATTTT,CSAPPGVGSHTDTQYF
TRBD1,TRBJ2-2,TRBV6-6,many,TGTGCCAGCAAGGCGGGACAGGGTACCACCGGGGAGCTGTTTTTT,CASKAGQGTTGELFF
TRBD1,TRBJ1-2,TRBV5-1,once,TGCGCCAGCGGCTTCCAGGGGGATTCCCCCAATGGCTACACCTTC,CASGFQGDSPNGYTF
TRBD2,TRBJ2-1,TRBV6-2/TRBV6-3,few,TGTGCCAGCAGTCACACTAGCGGGAGTTACAAGGAGCAGTTCTTC,CASSHTSGSYKEQFF
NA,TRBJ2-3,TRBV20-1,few,TGCAGTGCTAGAGATCCCAGCGGAACCACAGATACGCAGTATTTT,CSARDPSGTTDTQYF
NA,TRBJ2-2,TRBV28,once,TGTTCCAGCAGCGGACAAATGGGTATCGGGGAGCTGTTTTTT,CSSSGQMGIGELFF
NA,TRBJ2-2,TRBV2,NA,TGTGCCAGCAGGGCACCGGACCTCACCGGGGAGCTGTTTTTT,CASRAPDLTGELFF
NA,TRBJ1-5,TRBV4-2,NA,TGTGGCAGCAACCAAGATAAGCAGGGCAATCAGCCCCAGCATTTT,CGSNQDKQGNQPQHF
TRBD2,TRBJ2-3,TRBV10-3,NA,TGTGCCATCAGTCTGGCGGGAGGACATGAAGATACGCAGTATTTT,CAISLAGGHEDTQYF
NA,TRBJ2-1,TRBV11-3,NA,TGTGCCGGCAACTTTCTGACGGTATTGGTCTTC,CAGNFLTVLVF
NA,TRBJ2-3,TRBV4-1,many,TGCGCCAGCAGCCAAGAACGCACGTCAGATACGCAGTATTTT,CASSQERTSDTQYF
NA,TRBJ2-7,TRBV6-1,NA,TGTGCCAGCGGGCGGGGAACCGCCTCCGGGGAGCAGTACTTC,CASGRGTASGEQYF